This T cell receptor (beta chain) was documented in a study of blood T cell repertoires in COVID-19. On the study more broadly: Samples of COVID-19 (acute and convalescent) were obtained from the United States, Italy and Spain. PBMCs, B-cell-depleted T cells, or T cells were the source of the cDNA or gDNA that made up the material.

Germline values: CDR1 MNHNS, CDR2 SASEGT. The CDR3 consists of 14 residues. Trimming took 3 bases from V and 7 from J; bases not matched to a gene: 2. Original data processing: Reference gene primers were amplified, and this amplification served to estimate nucleated cell counts. Clones were read by immunoSEQ multiplex PCR, and TCRdb kept only the in-frame ones, dropping some. D and trimming come from the DNA, and the V and J calls and clone size come from that table. The sample lists around 200,000 clones, 70% to 90% occurring once. The chain recombines TRBV6-1 with TRBJ2-1; 11 positions match TRBD2. Input material: peripheral blood. The receptor was isolated from a woman aged 18-29 years who had recovered from COVID-19. DNA of the CDR3: TGTGCCAGCAGTGAGACTAGCGGGAAGAATGAGCAGTTCTTC. Its translation is CASSETSGKNEQFF.